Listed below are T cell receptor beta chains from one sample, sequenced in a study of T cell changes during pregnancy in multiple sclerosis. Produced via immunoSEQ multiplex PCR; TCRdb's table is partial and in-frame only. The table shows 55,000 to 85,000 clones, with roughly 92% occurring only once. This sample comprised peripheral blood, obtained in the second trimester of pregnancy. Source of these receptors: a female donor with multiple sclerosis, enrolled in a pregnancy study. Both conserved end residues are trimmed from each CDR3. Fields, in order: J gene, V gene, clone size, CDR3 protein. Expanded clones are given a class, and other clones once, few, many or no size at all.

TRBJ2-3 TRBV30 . AWSRLASSTDTQY
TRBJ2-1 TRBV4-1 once ASSQDWTSGNEQF
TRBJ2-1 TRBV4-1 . ASSQDRVAAYNEQF
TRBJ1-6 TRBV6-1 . ASSEAPGRGRNSPLH
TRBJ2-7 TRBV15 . ATSRVASDEQY
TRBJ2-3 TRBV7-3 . AKVRWRVTDTQY
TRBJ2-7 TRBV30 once AWSASSYEQY
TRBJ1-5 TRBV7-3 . ASSPLRGNQPQH
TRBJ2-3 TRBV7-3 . ASSQGSSKDTQY
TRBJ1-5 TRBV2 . ASQSTTGISQPQH
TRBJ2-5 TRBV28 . ASRTGLAGVETQY
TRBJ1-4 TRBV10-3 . AISLTATNEKLF
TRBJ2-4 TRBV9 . ASSPRDRENIQY
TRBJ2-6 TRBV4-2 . ASSPRRANSGANVLT
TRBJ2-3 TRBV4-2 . ASSQDLLGGRGTDTQY
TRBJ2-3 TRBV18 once ASSPSGITTDTQY
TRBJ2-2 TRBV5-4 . ASSLEKKVTGTTGELF
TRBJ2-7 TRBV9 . ASSRDRGIIEQY
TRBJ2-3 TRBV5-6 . ASSLVSGVPDTQY
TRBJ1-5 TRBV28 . ASSLAGNNQPQH
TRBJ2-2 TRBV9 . ASSSLGGTLSPGELF
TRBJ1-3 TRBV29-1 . SVEEISGNTIY